The 16 T cell receptor beta chains reported below all come from one sample, sequenced in a study of CD8+ T cells in alopecia areata (dated by TCRdb to the late 2010s). Library preparation employed the immunoSEQ multiplex PCR assay. For TCR sequencing, RNA was extracted from every sample and reverse transcribed into cDNA to serve as template. Not all clones reach the TCRdb copy of this immuneACCESS table, which keeps in-frame sequences only. Checked studies attribute under half of the gap to unresolved V genes and leave the rest unexplained. The table for this sample lists 150,000 to 190,000 clones; about 50% of them were counted only once. The ten largest clones represent approximately 19% of the sample. Reading the label with the study, this specimen's time point is: baseline before oral tofacitinib. Specimen: CD8+ T cells sorted from blood, collected at week 0. The receptors here all came from a human donor with alopecia areata.

This clone was counted a few times. V usage is TRBV29-1 and J usage is TRBJ1-1; 7 positions agree with TRBD1. The junction had 6 bases not matched to a gene; V was cut back by 6 bases and J by 5 bases. Germline loops: CDR1 SQVTM, CDR2 ANQGSEA. This CDR3 has 12 residues. For the CDR3, the DNA is TGCAGCGTCACACCAGGGGGGACTGAAGCTTTCTTT. This sequence encodes CSVTPGGTEAFF.

The CDR3 spells CASSDRDRSSYEQYF. In DNA form, the CDR3 reads TGTGCCAGCAGCGACCGGGACCGGAGCTCCTACGAGCAGTACTTC. This chain links TRBV7-9 with TRBJ2-7; D tentatively reads TRBD1 or TRBD2 (5 bases each). V was shortened by 5 bases and J by 0 bases, with 14 bases between the two germline ends. There are 15 residues in the CDR3. Germline CDR1 is SEHNR and CDR2 is FQNEAQ (reference sequence).

V and J are TRBV27 and TRBJ1-1; D remains unclear. The V end lost 4 bases, the J end lost 7 bases, and 7 bases lay between the germline ends. This CDR3 region has 11 residues. Germline V lookup: CDR1 MNHEY, CDR2 SMNVEV (reference sequence). CDR3 sequence (DNA): TGTGCCAGCAGTTCCCCTAGTGAAGCTTTCTTT. Its translation is CASSSPSEAFF.

The rearrangement uses TRBV25-1 and TRBJ1-2; 8 bases are shared with TRBD1. In germline, CDR1 is MGHDK, CDR2 SYGVNS. The CDR3 has 14 amino acids. V dropped 3 bases and J dropped 2; count of bases not matched to a gene: 2. CDR3 in amino acids: CASSETGANYGYTF. The CDR3 nucleotides are TGTGCCAGCAGTGAGACAGGGGCCAACTATGGCTACACCTTC.

This chain joins TRBV12-5 and TRBJ1-2; 7 bases line up with TRBD1. This CDR3 has 15 amino acids. In germline, CDR1 is LGHNT, CDR2 FRNRAP. Losses at the gene ends were 6 bases for V and 2 bases for J; bases not matched to a gene: 9. CDR3 nucleotides: TGTGCTAGTGGATCACGACCAGGGGGAAACTATGGCTACACCTTC. It yields the protein CASGSRPGGNYGYTF.

The chain employs TRBV29-1 and TRBJ2-6; D is perhaps TRBD2 (5 bases). The V and J ends lost 4 bases and 2 bases respectively, with 6 bases between them. The CDR3 loop spans 13 amino acids. The germline V gene encodes CDR1 SQVTM and CDR2 ANQGSEA. CDR3 sequence (DNA): TGCAGCGTTGTCGGGACTGGGGCCAACGTCCTGACTTTC. It yields the protein CSVVGTGANVLTF.

This clone is a singleton in its sample. The chain employs TRBV7-6 and TRBJ2-1; TRBD1 might be the D (5 bases). CDR3 length equals 15 residues. Trimming removed 1 base from V and 5 bases from J, with 12 bases in between. Germline V gives CDR1 SGHVS, CDR2 FNYEAQ. CDR3 in amino acids: CASSLGRDSHNEQFF. The CDR3 nucleotides read TGTGCCAGCAGCTTAGGCAGGGATTCCCACAATGAGCAGTTCTTC. Full variable domain (remainder filled in from reference TRBV7-6 and TRBJ2-1): GAGVSQSPRYKVTKRGQDVALRCDPISGHVSLYWYRQALGQGPEFLTYFNYEAQQDKSGLPNDRFSAERPEGSISTLTIQRTEQRDSAMYRCASSLGRDSHNEQFFGPGTRLTVL.

The V call is TRBV5-1, the J call TRBJ1-1; D remains unclear. The CDR3 length is 13 residues. With 3 bases removed from V and 8 bases from J, the gap between germline ends came to 14 bases. Germline V gene sequence: CDR1 SGHRS, CDR2 YFSETQ. The chain's CDR3 is CASSSVVEDEAFF. The CDR3 nucleotides read TGCGCCAGCAGCTCCGTGGTAGAAGACGAAGCTTTCTTT.

V gene TRBV27 combines with J gene TRBJ2-5; 9 bases are shared with TRBD2. The ends lost 5 bases at V and 5 bases at J; junction bases unmatched: 9. Germline V gene sequence: CDR1 MNHEY, CDR2 SMNVEV (reference sequence). This CDR3 contains 15 residues. The CDR3 spells CASSPIAGARETQYF. The DNA for the CDR3 is TGTGCCAGCAGTCCCATAGCGGGGGCCCGGGAGACCCAGTACTTC.

The gene calls are TRBV30 and TRBJ2-7, with D possibly TRBD2 on 6 matching bases. The germline V gene encodes CDR1 GTSNPN and CDR2 SVGIG (reference sequence). The CDR3 is 12 residues long. Trimming removed 5 bases at V and 6 bases at J, with 14 bases between. CDR3 protein: CAWGWRGSEQYF. CDR3 bases: TGTGCCTGGGGATGGAGGGGTAGCGAGCAGTACTTC. Based on the CDR3 plus reference TRBV30 and TRBJ2-7, the full variable domain is SQTIHQWPATLVQPVGSPLSLECTVEGTSNPNLYWYRQAAGRGLQLLFYSVGIGQISSEVPQNLSASRPQDRQFILSSKKLLLSDSGFYLCAWGWRGSEQYFGPGTRLTVT.

This clone has only a few counts. The chain recombines TRBV27 with TRBJ1-1, with 9 bases identical to TRBD1. Germline-derived CDR1 and CDR2 are MNHEY and SMNVEV (reference sequence). Trimming cost V 5 bases and J 7 bases; bases outside gene matches: 11. There are 15 residues in the CDR3. CDR3 nucleotides: TGTGCCAGCAGTACCACCCCGGACAGGGGCCTTGAAGCTTTCTTT. This gives the protein CASSTTPDRGLEAFF.

The chain has TRBV13 and TRBJ2-3, with 10 bases aligning to TRBD2. The CDR3 spans 16 residues. V trimming: 4 bases; J trimming: 0 bases; junction bases outside the gene matches: 4. Per the germline V gene, CDR1 is PRHDT and CDR2 is FYEKMQ (reference sequence). CDR3 region: CASSSTSGPSTDTQYF. The DNA of the CDR3 is TGTGCCAGCAGCTCGACTAGCGGGCCAAGCACAGATACGCAGTATTTT.

This clone was observed a few times. This chain uses TRBV29-1 with TRBJ2-7; D gene unclear. Germline V gene lookup returns CDR1 SQVTM and CDR2 ANQGSEA. The CDR3 is 12 amino acids. V dropped 2 bases and J dropped 3 bases, with 8 bases sitting between them. The CDR3 nucleotides read TGCAGCGTTGAATCCAGGAGCTACGAGCAGTACTTC. Protein product: CSVESRSYEQYF.

This clone was detected only a few times. The gene calls are TRBV14 and TRBJ2-7; the D is unclear. The length of the CDR3 is 16 residues. From germline, CDR1 is SGHDN and CDR2 FVKESK. Trimming shortened V by 1 base and J by 1 base, and 14 bases separated the two germline ends. The DNA for the CDR3 is TGTGCCAGCAGCCAAGGATCACTCATACTTTCCTACGAGCAGTACTTC. This translates into CASSQGSLILSYEQYF.

The chain recombines TRBV30 with TRBJ1-2; possible D gene TRBD1, 6 bases. Looked up from germline, CDR1 is GTSNPN and CDR2 is SVGIG (reference sequence). The CDR3 has 12 amino acids. V was shortened by 4 bases and J by 6 bases, with 12 bases between the two germline ends. The CDR3, as DNA: TGTGCCTGGACAGGGGTAGCGGATGGCTACACCTTC. It specifies CAWTGVADGYTF.

This chain connects TRBV10-2 to TRBJ2-7, with D possibly matching TRBD2 (5 bases). CDR3 size: 15 residues. V lost 8 bases, J lost 3 bases, and 20 bases lay in between. From germline, CDR1 is WSHSY and CDR2 SAAADI. The CDR3, as DNA: TGCGCCAGCGAAAACCGACCGGGATGGGACTACGAGCAGTACTTC. Its protein product is CASENRPGWDYEQYF.